This is a list of T cell receptor beta chains from one sample in a study of cytomegalovirus exposure and HLA in healthy donors. Data came from immunoSEQ multiplex PCR; TCRdb stores just in-frame clones and leaves some out. Among about 130,000 clones listed, 82% were seen once. The sequencing input was PBMCs. The source of these receptors is a man aged 30-40 years in good health and CMV-seropositive. Both conserved end residues are part of each CDR3. The D gene is left open where the match is weak. A clone size is listed for some rows: how often the clone was seen (once, few, many), or a class if it is expanded.

abundance: -
j_gene: TRBJ2-7
v_gene: TRBV5-6
d_gene: -
CDR3aa: CASSLAPGSYEQYF
CDR3nt: TGTGCCAGCAGCTTGGCCCCGGGCTCCTACGAGCAGTACTTC

abundance: -
j_gene: TRBJ2-5
v_gene: TRBV5-1
d_gene: TRBD2
CDR3aa: CASSLAGLGQETQYF
CDR3nt: TGCGCCAGCAGCTTGGCCGGACTAGGCCAAGAGACCCAGTACTTC

abundance: -
j_gene: TRBJ2-4
v_gene: TRBV4-2
d_gene: -
CDR3aa: CASSQDLGGRIQYF
CDR3nt: TGTGCCAGCAGCCAAGATTTGGGGGGACGCATTCAGTACTTC

abundance: -
j_gene: TRBJ2-2
v_gene: TRBV5-6
d_gene: -
CDR3aa: CASSFVDRRSNTGELFF
CDR3nt: TGTGCCAGCAGCTTTGTTGATCGGCGGTCGAACACCGGGGAGCTGTTTTTT

abundance: -
j_gene: TRBJ2-3
v_gene: TRBV5-4
d_gene: TRBD2
CDR3aa: CASSSRTSGGAGDTQYF
CDR3nt: TGTGCCAGCAGCTCCCGTACTAGCGGGGGGGCAGGAGATACGCAGTATTTT

abundance: -
j_gene: TRBJ1-5
v_gene: TRBV23-1
d_gene: TRBD1
CDR3aa: CASSQRDRRVYSNQPQHF
CDR3nt: TGCGCCAGCAGTCAGAGGGACAGGAGGGTTTATAGCAATCAGCCCCAGCATTTT

abundance: once
j_gene: TRBJ2-1
v_gene: TRBV2
d_gene: -
CDR3aa: CASRDSVGLFF
CDR3nt: TGTGCCAGCAGGGATAGCGTGGGACTGTTCTTC

abundance: -
j_gene: TRBJ1-2
v_gene: TRBV7-2
d_gene: TRBD1
CDR3aa: CASSLKGDSIHGYTF
CDR3nt: TGTGCCAGCAGCTTGAAGGGGGACAGCATCCATGGCTACACCTTC

abundance: once
j_gene: TRBJ2-7
v_gene: TRBV7-2
d_gene: TRBD1
CDR3aa: CASSLARTGRLSYEQYF
CDR3nt: TGTGCCAGCAGCCTTGCGCGGACAGGGCGGCTGTCCTACGAGCAGTACTTC

abundance: -
j_gene: TRBJ1-4
v_gene: TRBV5-1
d_gene: TRBD1
CDR3aa: CASSSGQGINEKLFF
CDR3nt: TGCGCCAGCAGCTCCGGACAGGGGATCAATGAAAAACTGTTTTTT

abundance: -
j_gene: TRBJ2-2
v_gene: TRBV19
d_gene: -
CDR3aa: CASSPGTTLTNTGELFF
CDR3nt: TGTGCCAGTAGTCCGGGAACCACACTAACGAACACCGGGGAGCTGTTTTTT

abundance: -
j_gene: TRBJ2-1
v_gene: TRBV2
d_gene: -
CDR3aa: CASSIESQQFF
CDR3nt: TGTGCCAGCAGCATTGAGTCCCAGCAGTTCTTC

abundance: -
j_gene: TRBJ1-3
v_gene: TRBV10-2
d_gene: -
CDR3aa: CASSEIPLSGNTIYF
CDR3nt: TGCGCCAGCAGTGAGATCCCCCTCTCTGGAAACACCATATATTTT

abundance: -
j_gene: TRBJ2-7
v_gene: TRBV5-5
d_gene: -
CDR3aa: CASSFWQGLSYEQYF
CDR3nt: TGTGCCAGCAGCTTTTGGCAGGGCCTCTCCTACGAGCAGTACTTC

abundance: -
j_gene: TRBJ1-2
v_gene: TRBV7-2
d_gene: -
CDR3aa: CASSLKQTDYGYTF
CDR3nt: TGTGCCAGCAGCTTAAAACAGACGGACTATGGCTACACCTTC

abundance: -
j_gene: TRBJ1-1
v_gene: TRBV5-8
d_gene: -
CDR3aa: CASSEAHEAFF
CDR3nt: TGTGCCAGCAGTGAAGCTCATGAGGCTTTCTTT

abundance: -
j_gene: TRBJ1-2
v_gene: TRBV29-1
d_gene: TRBD1
CDR3aa: CSVNLQGGYGYTF
CDR3nt: TGCAGCGTTAACTTACAGGGGGGCTATGGCTACACCTTC

abundance: -
j_gene: TRBJ1-1
v_gene: TRBV19
d_gene: -
CDR3aa: CASSIDFRARTEAFF
CDR3nt: TGTGCCAGTAGTATAGATTTCAGGGCGAGGACTGAAGCTTTCTTT

abundance: -
j_gene: TRBJ1-1
v_gene: TRBV6-4
d_gene: -
CDR3aa: CASRASGLMNTEAFF
CDR3nt: TGTGCCAGCAGGGCAAGTGGGCTCATGAACACTGAAGCTTTCTTT

abundance: -
j_gene: TRBJ2-3
v_gene: TRBV19
d_gene: TRBD1
CDR3aa: CASSSGQGSTDTQYF
CDR3nt: TGTGCCAGTAGTTCTGGACAGGGCAGCACAGATACGCAGTATTTT

abundance: -
j_gene: TRBJ2-7
v_gene: TRBV6-5
d_gene: TRBD1
CDR3aa: CASSYPGTATYEQYF
CDR3nt: TGTGCCAGCAGTTACCCCGGGACAGCGACCTACGAGCAGTACTTC

abundance: few
j_gene: TRBJ2-7
v_gene: TRBV19
d_gene: -
CDR3aa: CASSIGTKPLYEQYF
CDR3nt: TGTGCCAGTAGTATAGGGACAAAGCCCCTTTACGAGCAGTACTTC

abundance: -
j_gene: TRBJ2-3
v_gene: TRBV19
d_gene: -
CDR3aa: CASSPRGTDTQYF
CDR3nt: TGTGCCAGTAGCCCCCGGGGCACAGATACGCAGTATTTT

abundance: -
j_gene: TRBJ2-3
v_gene: TRBV5-1
d_gene: TRBD2
CDR3aa: CASSLDGTSGITDTQYF
CDR3nt: TGCGCCAGCAGCTTGGATGGGACTAGCGGAATCACAGATACGCAGTATTTT

abundance: -
j_gene: TRBJ1-2
v_gene: TRBV5-1
d_gene: TRBD1
CDR3aa: CASSFDRAGYTF
CDR3nt: TGCGCCAGCAGCTTCGACAGGGCAGGCTACACCTTC

abundance: -
j_gene: TRBJ1-1
v_gene: TRBV11-2
d_gene: TRBD1
CDR3aa: CASSSFKDRTNTEAFF
CDR3nt: TGTGCCAGCAGCTCCTTCAAGGACAGGACGAACACTGAAGCTTTCTTT

abundance: few
j_gene: TRBJ1-5
v_gene: TRBV2
d_gene: TRBD1
CDR3aa: CASSEGQGAYQPQHF
CDR3nt: TGTGCCAGCAGTGAAGGACAGGGGGCCTATCAGCCCCAGCATTTT

abundance: -
j_gene: TRBJ2-7
v_gene: TRBV5-4
d_gene: TRBD2
CDR3aa: CASSLERLAGNEQYF
CDR3nt: TGTGCCAGCAGCCTGGAAAGGCTAGCGGGAAACGAGCAGTACTTC

abundance: -
j_gene: TRBJ2-5
v_gene: TRBV27
d_gene: -
CDR3aa: CASSFSGQPQETQYF
CDR3nt: TGTGCCAGCAGTTTCTCCGGACAGCCCCAAGAGACCCAGTACTTC

abundance: -
j_gene: TRBJ1-1
v_gene: TRBV2
d_gene: -
CDR3aa: CASSEWQVTEAFF
CDR3nt: TGTGCCAGCAGTGAGTGGCAGGTCACTGAAGCTTTCTTT

abundance: few
j_gene: TRBJ2-7
v_gene: TRBV10-2
d_gene: -
CDR3aa: CASRVARSSSYEQYF
CDR3nt: TGCGCCAGCAGGGTGGCGCGGTCGAGCTCCTACGAGCAGTACTTC